One sample yielded the 13 T cell receptor beta chains listed below, sequenced in a study of identical twins. TCRdb ran MiXCR on the 5' RACE reads and lists one entry per CDR3 protein. The table includes under 300,000 distinct CDR3 sequences, about 8.3% detected once. This sample was also put to use in a study of yellow fever vaccine responses in identical twins.

Sequenced sample: CD8+ T cells sorted from blood. The receptors derive from a woman between 18 and 29 years old in good health.

This clonotype was detected a few times. The V gene is TRBV11-2, the J gene TRBJ2-3; maybe TRBD1 (6 bases). The CDR3 totals 15 residues. Trimming removed 4 bases at V and 6 bases at J, with 17 bases between. Germline values: CDR1 SGHAT, CDR2 FQNNGV. The CDR3 spells CASSWGTSGVDTQYF. CDR3 in DNA: TGTGCCAGCAGCTGGGGGACAAGTGGGGTTGATACGCAGTATTTT.

CDR3 sequence (DNA): TGCAGCGTTGACAGGGAAGGTCAGCAGTACTTC. This sequence encodes CSVDREGQQYF. The chain combines TRBV29-1 with TRBJ2-7; D perhaps matches TRBD1 (5 bases). The germline V gene encodes CDR1 SQVTM and CDR2 ANQGSEA. CDR3 length equals 11 residues. V lost 3 bases and J 8 bases, leaving 11 bases between the germline ends.

This clonotype has more than one count but fewer than ten. This rearrangement joins TRBV30 to TRBJ2-1, with D perhaps TRBD1 (5 bases). Germline CDR1 GTSNPN, CDR2 SVGIG (reference sequence). The length of the CDR3 is 15 residues. V lost 7 bases and J 2 bases, leaving 18 bases between the germline ends. In DNA, the CDR3 is TGTGCCTCAGAGTTGACAGTCACAACCTACAATGAGCAGTTCTTC. Its protein product is CASELTVTTYNEQFF. Together with reference TRBV30 and TRBJ2-1, the CDR3 gives the full variable domain: SQTIHQWPATLVQPVGSPLSLECTVEGTSNPNLYWYRQAAGRGLQLLFYSVGIGQISSEVPQNLSASRPQDRQFILSSKKLLLSDSGFYLCASELTVTTYNEQFFGPGTRLTVL.

This clonotype was picked up a small number of times. The chain uses TRBV6-1 and TRBJ2-3; D may be TRBD1 or TRBD2 (5 bases each). Trimming cost V 6 bases and J 3 bases, with 19 bases left between them. The CDR3 is 16 amino acids. Germline V CDR1 and CDR2: MNHNS, SASEGT. The chain's CDR3 is CASSPQVARTTDTQYF. In DNA, the CDR3 is TGTGCCAGCAGCCCACAGGTGGCCCGGACTACAGATACGCAGTATTTT.

The chain has TRBV23-1 and TRBJ2-1, with D perhaps matching TRBD1 (5 bases). TRBV23-1 is known as an ORF, though its function is uncertain. V gave up 3 bases and J gave up 4 bases, with 13 bases separating them. There are 15 residues in the CDR3. CDR3 loop: CASSHPRQKYNEQFF. CDR3 coding DNA: TGCGCCAGCAGTCACCCCAGACAGAAATACAATGAGCAGTTCTTC.

This sequence joins TRBV27 and TRBJ2-2; D might be TRBD1 (5 bases). The germline V gene has CDR1 MNHEY and CDR2 SMNVEV (reference sequence). Deletions cut 8 bases from V and 6 bases from J, with 10 bases between. The CDR3 is made up of 12 amino acids. This chain's CDR3 is CASLQGSGELFF. As DNA, the CDR3 is TGTGCCAGCCTCCAGGGTTCCGGGGAGCTGTTTTTT.

This clonotype was counted a few times. CDR3 sequence (DNA): TGTGCCAGCAGCTCCCCGGTGTGGGAGGCCCCCGACGATACGCAGTATTTT. Encoded protein: CASSSPVWEAPDDTQYF. The gene calls are TRBV11-2 and TRBJ2-3, with D possibly being TRBD2 (6 bases). CDR3 length: 17 amino acids. Germline CDR1 SGHAT, CDR2 FQNNGV. Trimming removed 4 bases from V and 6 bases from J, with 23 bases in between. The full variable domain, completed using reference TRBV11-2 and TRBJ2-3, is EAGVAQSPRYKIIEKRQSVAFWCNPISGHATLYWYQQILGQGPKLLIQFQNNGVVDDSQLPKDRFSAERLKGVDSTLKIQPAKLEDSAVYLCASSSPVWEAPDDTQYFGPGTRLTVL.

CDR3 nucleotide sequence: TGTGCCAGCAGCTCTTCCGGGACAGGGCACTACGAGCAGTACTTC. It yields the protein CASSSSGTGHYEQYF. This sequence joins TRBV7-9 and TRBJ2-7; 9 bases agree with TRBD1. The CDR3 spans 15 residues. The J segment lost 3 bases and the V segment lost 4 bases, leaving 7 bases of the junction unmatched. Germline assignment: CDR1 SEHNR and CDR2 FQNEAQ (reference sequence).

This clonotype has only a few counts. J is TRBJ2-7 and V is TRBV27; D is undetermined. Germline V gene data show CDR1 as MNHEY and CDR2 as SMNVEV (reference sequence). Trimming stripped 2 bases from V and 2 bases from J, with 10 bases between. The length of the CDR3 is 14 residues. The CDR3 loop reads CASSLEVGAYEQYF. The CDR3 DNA follows: TGTGCCAGCAGTTTAGAGGTTGGGGCCTACGAGCAGTACTTC.

This clonotype was detected ten times or more. The rearrangement joins TRBV2 to TRBJ1-4; no clear D gene. The germline gives CDR1 SNHLY, CDR2 FYNNEI. Trimming cost V 6 bases and J 8 bases, with 16 bases left between them. This CDR3 has 14 residues. CDR3 loop: CASRADGDGEKLFF. In DNA, the CDR3 is TGTGCCAGCAGGGCCGATGGGGATGGGGAAAAACTGTTTTTT. Drawing the rest from reference TRBV2 and TRBJ1-4, the complete variable domain is EPEVTQTPSHQVTQMGQEVILRCVPISNHLYFYWYRQILGQKVEFLVSFYNNEISEKSEIFDDQFSVERPDGSNFTLKIRSTKLEDSAMYFCASRADGDGEKLFFGSGTQLSVL.

This clonotype was seen a handful of times. The chain combines TRBV19 with TRBJ2-7; D could derive from TRBD1 or TRBD2 (5 bases each). CDR1 and CDR2 from the germline V gene are LNHDA and SQIVND (reference sequence). V lost 8 bases and J 0 bases, leaving 14 bases between the germline ends. The CDR3 runs 14 residues. The CDR3 sequence is CASHRDGYSYEQYF. DNA for the CDR3: TGTGCCAGTCACCGGGACGGCTACTCCTACGAGCAGTACTTC.

This clonotype was recorded a few times. The CDR3 loop is CASSLGSVSYTEAFF. The CDR3 coding sequence is TGTGCCAGCAGCTTAGGGTCTGTCAGCTACACTGAAGCTTTCTTT. The V call is TRBV7-9, the J call TRBJ1-1; no reliable D call. Germline assignment: CDR1 SEHNR and CDR2 FQNEAQ (reference sequence). The CDR3 runs 15 residues. Trimming removed 1 base from V and 3 bases from J, with 12 bases in between.

This clonotype was detected many times. The genes are TRBV20-1 and TRBJ2-7; TRBD2 is a possible D gene (5 bases). The V gene's germline CDR1 is DFQATT and CDR2 SNEGSKA (reference sequence). The V end was cut by 3 bases, the J end by 3 bases, with 12 bases between. The CDR3 length is 13 residues. CDR3 coding DNA: TGCAGTGCTAGGGACTTGGTAGGCTACGAGCAGTACTTC. Its translation: CSARDLVGYEQYF.